The next 29 T cell receptor beta chains were all read from a single sample in a study of chemoradiotherapy in HPV16-positive cancers. Sequencing used immunoSEQ multiplex PCR; TCRdb keeps in-frame clones, though not all of them. The sample lists roughly 1,500 clones; 83% were seen once. The input for sequencing was tumor tissue, taken from a patient who underwent chemoradiotherapy. Receptors were obtained from a human donor with HPV-associated anogenital cancer.

The rearrangement joins TRBV28 to TRBJ1-1; the D is unclear. Trimming pared 10 bases from V and 11 bases from J, leaving 14 bases between. Germline V gives CDR1 MDHEN, CDR2 SYDVKM. This CDR3 spans 10 amino acids. DNA for the CDR3: TGTGCCACGTCTCGGGTGGGGGCTTTCTTT. This translates into CATSRVGAFF.

J is TRBJ2-3 and V is TRBV27, with TRBD1 as a possible D gene (6 bases). The CDR3 spans 14 residues. Trimming stripped 3 bases from V and 4 bases from J, with 11 bases between. Per germline, CDR1 MNHEY and CDR2 SMNVEV (reference sequence). The CDR3 DNA reads TGTGCCAGCAGTTTGGGGGCTCGCCCAGATACGCAGTATTTT. Residues: CASSLGARPDTQYF.

The chain joins TRBV2 to TRBJ2-7; 7 nucleotides match TRBD2. The CDR3 is made up of 14 amino acids. Germline V gene data show CDR1 as SNHLY and CDR2 as FYNNEI. V lost 3 bases, J lost 7 bases, and 9 bases stayed unmatched. CDR3 in amino acids: CASSDQGAGNEQYF. The CDR3, as DNA: TGTGCCAGCAGTGACCAGGGAGCGGGAAATGAGCAGTACTTC.

The chain recombines TRBV4-1 with TRBJ1-5; possibly TRBD1 for D (6 bases). V gave up 1 base and J gave up 4 bases, with 8 bases separating them. There are 14 residues in the CDR3. Germline CDR1 is MGHRA and CDR2 is YSYEKL. In nucleotides, the CDR3 is TGCGCCAGCAGCCAAGTAGGGGGTAATCAGCCCCAGCATTTT. Residues: CASSQVGGNQPQHF.

This clone has only a few counts. The chain couples TRBV28 to TRBJ2-3; perhaps TRBD2 as D (5 bases). Trimming stripped 2 bases from V and 6 bases from J, with 12 bases between. The CDR3 has 14 residues. Germline lookup yields CDR1 MDHEN and CDR2 SYDVKM. The CDR3 sequence: CASSLRGTGDTQYF. The CDR3, as DNA: TGTGCCAGCAGTTTACGCGGCACGGGGGATACGCAGTATTTT.

The gene calls are TRBV2 and TRBJ2-5; tentatively, D is TRBD2 (5 bases). Per germline, CDR1 SNHLY and CDR2 FYNNEI. The ends were cut back, 6 bases at V and 5 bases at J, with 13 bases in the middle. The CDR3 length is 13 residues. The CDR3 region is CASSALGRETQYF. CDR3 bases: TGTGCCAGCAGCGCACTAGGCCGGGAGACCCAGTACTTC. Supplemented by reference TRBV2 and TRBJ2-5, the full variable domain reads EPEVTQTPSHQVTQMGQEVILRCVPISNHLYFYWYRQILGQKVEFLVSFYNNEISEKSEIFDDQFSVERPDGSNFTLKIRSTKLEDSAMYFCASSALGRETQYFGPGTRLLVL.

The gene calls are TRBV28 and TRBJ2-5; TRBD2 matches 10 bases. Germline V gene lookup returns CDR1 MDHEN and CDR2 SYDVKM. V lost 2 bases, J lost 6 bases, and 3 bases stayed unmatched. The CDR3 runs 14 residues. CDR3 region: CASSLLAGAQTQYF. The CDR3 region has the DNA TGTGCCAGCAGTTTACTAGCGGGAGCACAGACCCAGTACTTC.

This chain connects TRBV2 to TRBJ1-4; D gene unclear. Trimming removed 6 bases from V and 0 bases from J, with 5 bases in between. This CDR3 contains 13 residues. Germline CDR1 SNHLY, CDR2 FYNNEI. The CDR3 nucleotides are TGTGCCAGCAGAAGGGCAACTAATGAAAAACTGTTTTTT. Translating it yields CASRRATNEKLFF.

The gene calls are TRBV19 and TRBJ1-5; unclear D gene. Germline CDR1 and CDR2: LNHDA and SQIVND (reference sequence). V was clipped by 3 bases and J by 3 bases, with 12 bases between them. The CDR3 loop spans 15 amino acids. DNA of the CDR3: TGTGCCAGTAGTATTCGAGCCAGTATCAATCAGCCCCAGCATTTT. Protein sequence: CASSIRASINQPQHF.

This chain links TRBV21-1 with TRBJ1-2; TRBD1 is the table's D call, not checked against the DNA. TRBV21-1 is designated a pseudogene. The CDR3 is 18 amino acids. The CDR3 region is CASSKMRSGGDYDYGYTF. CDR3 DNA: TGTGCCAGCAGCAAAATGAGGTCAGGGGGCGATTATGACTATGGCTACACCTTC.

This clone is a singleton in its sample. The V call is TRBV28, the J call TRBJ1-2; TRBD1 is a possible D gene (5 bases). Trimming took 4 bases from V and 1 from J, leaving 13 bases between them. The germline gives CDR1 MDHEN, CDR2 SYDVKM. The CDR3 length is 15 residues. The CDR3, as DNA: TGTGCCAGCAGTTCTGGAGGGACGGATAACTATGGCTACACCTTC. Translating it yields CASSSGGTDNYGYTF.

The table lists this clone with a few counts. This chain links TRBV6-1 with TRBJ1-2; D remains ambiguous. The CDR3 loop spans 11 amino acids. From germline, CDR1 is MNHNS and CDR2 SASEGT. V gave up 7 bases and J gave up 2 bases, with 5 bases separating them. CDR3 in DNA: TGTGCCAGCATGGGGAACTATGGCTACACCTTC. Translated: CASMGNYGYTF.

DNA for the CDR3: TGTGCCAGCAGCGAGGGTGGGGCGGCAGATACGCAGTATTTT. Translating it yields CASSEGGAADTQYF. The J gene is TRBJ2-3, the V gene TRBV6-6; D may be TRBD1 or TRBD2 (5 bases each). CDR1 and CDR2 from the germline V gene are MNHNY and SVGAGI (reference sequence). This CDR3 comprises 14 residues. Trimming left V 6 bases short and J 4 bases short, with 14 bases between.

The table lists this clone with a few counts. V is TRBV6-4 and J is TRBJ2-1, with D uncertain. V lost 0 bases and J 1 base, leaving 10 bases between the germline ends. Germline V gene lookup returns CDR1 MRHNA and CDR2 SNTAGT. CDR3 size: 16 residues. CDR3 nucleotide sequence: TGTGCCAGCAGTGACTCTGAGGCGAATTCCTACAATGAGCAGTTCTTC. Its translation is CASSDSEANSYNEQFF.

This clone was counted only a few times. The chain couples TRBV13 to TRBJ2-2; D is perhaps TRBD2 (6 bases). The CDR3 extends over 18 amino acids. CDR1 and CDR2 from the germline V gene are PRHDT and FYEKMQ (reference sequence). Between the trimmed V and J ends, which lost 0 bases and 9 bases, there was a span of 23 bases. The CDR3 here is CASSLGRGTQGSLRELFF. Here the CDR3 DNA reads TGTGCCAGCAGCTTAGGCCGGGGGACCCAAGGAAGTTTGAGGGAGCTGTTTTTT.

This chain links TRBV19 with TRBJ1-3; D may be TRBD1 (5 bases). Trimming removed 3 bases at V and 0 bases at J, with 12 bases between. The germline gives CDR1 LNHDA, CDR2 SQIVND (reference sequence). This CDR3 is built from 16 residues. CDR3 in amino acids: CASSIGEGSSGNTIYF. CDR3 in DNA: TGTGCCAGTAGTATCGGCGAGGGGAGCTCTGGAAACACCATATATTTT.

The J gene is TRBJ2-1, the V gene TRBV7-3; TRBD2 agrees at 9 bases. Germline lookup yields CDR1 SGHTA and CDR2 FQGTGA. The J segment lost 5 bases and the V segment lost 1 base, leaving 9 bases of the junction unmatched. CDR3 size: 17 residues. The CDR3 spells CASSLKASSGGNNEQFF. As DNA, the CDR3 is TGTGCCAGCAGCTTAAAGGCGAGTAGCGGGGGTAACAATGAGCAGTTCTTC.

This clone was recorded a few times. This chain joins TRBV6-6 and TRBJ2-7; a possible D gene is TRBD1 (5 bases). V lost 2 bases and J 2 bases, leaving 10 bases between the germline ends. The CDR3 consists of 14 residues. CDR1 MNHNY and CDR2 SVGAGI come from the germline V gene (reference sequence). CDR3 residues: CASSYSHRTYEQYF. The CDR3 nucleotides read TGTGCCAGCAGTTACAGCCACAGGACCTACGAGCAGTACTTC.

The V gene is TRBV7-2, the J gene TRBJ2-7, with D unclear. The V gene's germline CDR1 is SGHTA and CDR2 FQGNSA. Trimming took 1 base from V and 3 from J, leaving 13 bases between them. This CDR3 spans 15 amino acids. The CDR3 here is CASSLVHLDIYEQYF. Here the CDR3 DNA reads TGTGCCAGCAGCTTAGTTCATCTAGACATCTACGAGCAGTACTTC.

This chain uses TRBV5-4 with TRBJ1-1, with 10 bases aligning to TRBD1. This CDR3 has 17 amino acids. Per germline, CDR1 SGHNT and CDR2 YYREEE (reference sequence). V dropped 9 bases and J dropped 1; count of bases not matched to a gene: 15. The CDR3, as DNA: TGTGCCACCTCTCGGGGGACAGGGGCCTCCGGGAACACTGAAGCTTTCTTT. Its translation: CATSRGTGASGNTEAFF.

This sequence joins TRBV4-1 and TRBJ2-1, with no clear D. This CDR3 has 15 amino acids. V was shortened by 4 bases and J by 6 bases, with 16 bases between the two germline ends. CDR1 and CDR2 (germline): MGHRA, YSYEKL. CDR3 DNA sequence: TGCGCCAGCAGCCGGATAGGCTCTTCGGTCAATGAGCAGTTCTTC. Amino acids: CASSRIGSSVNEQFF.

This chain links TRBV5-1 with TRBJ2-4, with 9 bases fitting TRBD2. V was pared by 5 bases and J by 7 bases, with 10 bases of the junction left unmatched. This CDR3 has 15 amino acids. The germline gives CDR1 SGHRS, CDR2 YFSETQ. CDR3 protein: CASRQIAGEANIQYF. CDR3 sequence (DNA): TGCGCCAGCAGACAAATAGCGGGGGAGGCGAACATTCAGTACTTC.

The rearrangement uses TRBV7-2 and TRBJ2-2; D is ambiguous. Germline V gene lookup returns CDR1 SGHTA and CDR2 FQGNSA. CDR3 length: 15 amino acids. Trimming removed 4 bases from V and 7 bases from J, with 16 bases in between. CDR3 region: CASSYGPRKSGELFF. CDR3 DNA: TGTGCCAGCAGCTATGGACCTAGGAAGAGCGGGGAGCTGTTTTTT.

The J gene is TRBJ2-3, the V gene TRBV19; D is unresolved. Germline V gene sequence: CDR1 LNHDA, CDR2 SQIVND (reference sequence). This CDR3 is built from 15 residues. Trimming took off 3 bases at V and 0 bases at J, with 10 bases between the two ends. CDR3 protein: CASSIRSSSTDTQYF. CDR3 bases: TGTGCCAGTAGTATCCGCTCGTCTAGCACAGATACGCAGTATTTT.

The chain couples TRBV11-2 to TRBJ2-3; D possibly matches TRBD1 or TRBD2 (6 bases each). The CDR3 contains 16 residues. V lost 5 bases, J lost 6 bases, and 21 bases lay in between. CDR1 and CDR2 from the germline V gene are SGHAT and FQNNGV. The CDR3: CASSLSGARGRDTQYF. The CDR3, as DNA: TGTGCCAGCAGCCTCTCGGGGGCCCGAGGCCGGGATACGCAGTATTTT. Full variable domain (outside the CDR3, taken from reference TRBV11-2 and TRBJ2-3): EAGVAQSPRYKIIEKRQSVAFWCNPISGHATLYWYQQILGQGPKLLIQFQNNGVVDDSQLPKDRFSAERLKGVDSTLKIQPAKLEDSAVYLCASSLSGARGRDTQYFGPGTRLTVL.

The chain uses TRBV5-5 and TRBJ1-1, with a tentative D call TRBD1 (6 bases). V lost 5 bases and J lost 5, with 16 bases in between. This CDR3 spans 14 amino acids. Germline CDR1 reads SGHKS; CDR2 reads YYEKEE (reference sequence). This CDR3 reads CASRRGLESTEAFF. Written as DNA, the CDR3 is TGTGCCAGCAGACGGGGGCTTGAGAGTACTGAAGCTTTCTTT.

V and J are TRBV18 and TRBJ2-5; no clear D gene. Per the germline V gene, CDR1 is KGHSH and CDR2 is LQKENI. With 5 bases removed from V and 3 bases from J, the gap between germline ends came to 10 bases. CDR3 size: 13 residues. This chain's CDR3 is CASSARLEETQYF. The DNA of the CDR3 is TGTGCCAGCTCAGCGCGTTTAGAAGAGACCCAGTACTTC.

This chain connects TRBV7-6 to TRBJ1-4, with D possibly being TRBD1 (5 bases). The CDR3 consists of 15 residues. The germline gives CDR1 SGHVS, CDR2 FNYEAQ. Trimming removed 1 base at V and 3 bases at J, with 9 bases between. In DNA form, the CDR3 reads TGTGCCAGCAGCTTAGAGGCAGGGTCTAATGAAAAACTGTTTTTT. Translated: CASSLEAGSNEKLFF.

The chain carries TRBV9 and TRBJ1-1, with D maybe TRBD1 (5 bases). CDR1 and CDR2 (germline): SGDLS, YYNGEE. The CDR3 contains 13 residues. Deletions cut 4 bases from V and 2 bases from J, with 9 bases between. The CDR3 DNA sequence: TGTGCCAGCAGCCTCACAGGTAACACTGAAGCTTTCTTT. Its translation is CASSLTGNTEAFF.